This is a list of T cell receptor beta chains from one sample in a study of vaccination and CD4 T cells after COVID-19. No antigen is known for these receptors. TCRdb reprocessed the PCR reads via MiXCR and lists one record per CDR3 protein. The data show over 15,000 distinct CDR3 sequences, with over 35% seen just once and under 20% held by the top ten. The sequences come from CD4+ T cells from blood, cultured in vitro, collected about 7 months after SARS-CoV-2 vaccination. These receptors were taken from a human donor who had recovered from COVID-19. The CDR3 runs from the conserved cysteine through the conserved F or W. A D gene is named only where the DNA matches it firmly.

v_call,d_call,cdr3_aa
TRBV6-1,TRBD1,CASRRGDRGEGEQYF
TRBV7-2,.,CASSPSAGLRFSTDTQYF
TRBV7-9,.,CASSRAGDTEAFF
TRBV20-1,.,CSARQFNNSPLHF
TRBV20-1,TRBD2,CSASAWELAGGRSSYEQYF
TRBV2,TRBD1,CASRDRVVGELFF
TRBV28,.,CASNTRHSTSSNQPQHF
TRBV2,TRBD1,CASSEVGQGKHF
TRBV7-2,.,CASSFAPANEQFF
TRBV20-1,TRBD2,CSAPRNSGETQYF
TRBV6-1,TRBD1,CASSTPGQGYGNTIYF
TRBV7-9,.,CASSDQGLRGYTF
TRBV7-2,TRBD2,CASSPYLAVPGETQYF
TRBV2,.,CASNGLPGDYYQETQYF
TRBV20-1,.,CSARAAIRGGDTQYF
TRBV20-1,TRBD2,CSAKRGGGTDTQYF
TRBV10-3,TRBD2,CAISDDGGGDEQFF
TRBV7-2,.,CASSVSRSYEQYF
TRBV6-5,.,CASSYSWESGANVLTF
TRBV18,.,CASSPLETRRGQYF
TRBV6-1,TRBD2,CASSRFGGRASYEQYF
TRBV20-1,.,CSARAGAGVQPQHF
TRBV6-2/TRBV6-3,.,CASRSYYGYTF
TRBV12-5,TRBD1,CASGAGDRDHEQYF
TRBV20-1,.,CSGTLLNTEAFF
TRBV20-1,.,CSARAMAGELFF
TRBV7-3,.,CASSLILMTSSNTEAFF
TRBV20-1,TRBD1,CSAIKAGTDNGYTF
TRBV20-1,.,CSAPQGSRDTEAFF
TRBV25-1,TRBD2,CASSESILAGTQETQYF
TRBV7-3,TRBD2,CASSFWGLREGAQYF
TRBV7-3,.,CASSLFGGVNTEAFF
TRBV6-1,TRBD1,CASSLRTGRTEAFF
TRBV21-1,.,CASSQALGIFPYEQYF
TRBV2,.,CASGAGRLQETQYF
TRBV7-2,.,CASSFNSYNEQFF
TRBV5-4,.,CASSLAALSDTQYF
TRBV20-1,TRBD1,CSAVKRRDRKNYEQYF